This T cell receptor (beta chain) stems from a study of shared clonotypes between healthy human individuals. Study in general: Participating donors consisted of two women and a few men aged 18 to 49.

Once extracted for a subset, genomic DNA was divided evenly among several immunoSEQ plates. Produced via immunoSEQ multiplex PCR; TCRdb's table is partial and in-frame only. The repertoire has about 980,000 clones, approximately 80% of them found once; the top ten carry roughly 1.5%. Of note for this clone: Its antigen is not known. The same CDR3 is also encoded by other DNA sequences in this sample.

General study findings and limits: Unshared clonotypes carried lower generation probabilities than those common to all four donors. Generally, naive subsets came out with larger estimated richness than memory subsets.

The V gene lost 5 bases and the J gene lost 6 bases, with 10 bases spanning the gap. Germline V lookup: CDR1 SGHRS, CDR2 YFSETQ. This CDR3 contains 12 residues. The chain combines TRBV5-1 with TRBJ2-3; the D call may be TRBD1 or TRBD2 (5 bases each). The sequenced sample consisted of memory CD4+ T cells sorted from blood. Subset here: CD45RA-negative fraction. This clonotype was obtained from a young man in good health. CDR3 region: CASSTGTDTQYF. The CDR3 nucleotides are TGCGCCAGCAGTACTGGGACGGATACGCAGTATTTT.